This T cell receptor beta chain was observed in a study of blood T cell repertoires in COVID-19. Original methodology: Quantification of nucleated cells was approximated via reference gene primer amplification. The repertoire was sequenced with immunoSEQ multiplex PCR; TCRdb's copy has only in-frame clones and lacks some. V and J calls and clone size come straight from that table; D and trimming were deduced from the DNA. Of about 120,000 clones listed, roughly four fifths were seen once; the top ten hold 12%. The CDR3 spans 13 residues. V lost 7 bases and J 2 bases, leaving 11 bases between the germline ends. Germline lookup yields CDR1 WSHSY and CDR2 SAAADI.

V is TRBV10-2 and J is TRBJ1-1; D ambiguous. This clonotype originated in a human donor in a cohort sampled during active COVID-19. The sequencing sample was made of peripheral blood. For the CDR3, the DNA is TGCGCCAGCACCCACTTGCCCAACACTGAAGCTTTCTTT. Translation: CASTHLPNTEAFF.